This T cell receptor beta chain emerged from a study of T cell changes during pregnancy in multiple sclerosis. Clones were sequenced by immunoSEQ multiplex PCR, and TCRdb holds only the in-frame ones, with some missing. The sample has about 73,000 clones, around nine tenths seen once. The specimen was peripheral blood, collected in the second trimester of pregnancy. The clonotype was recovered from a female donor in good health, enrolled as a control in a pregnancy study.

In DNA, the CDR3 is TGTGCCAGCAGGGAGGACGTTGGACTTGCTACGCAGTATTTT. This sequence encodes CASREDVGLATQYF. V gene TRBV7-3 combines with J gene TRBJ2-3; maybe TRBD2 (5 bases). CDR3 size: 14 residues. Deletions cut 6 bases from V and 8 bases from J, with 18 bases between. In germline, CDR1 is SGHTA, CDR2 FQGTGA. The full variable domain, completed using reference TRBV7-3 and TRBJ2-3, is GAGVSQTPSNKVTEKGKYVELRCDPISGHTALYWYRQSLGQGPEFLIYFQGTGAADDSGLPNDRFFAVRPEGSVSTLKIQRTERGDSAVYLCASREDVGLATQYFGPGTRLTVL.